The entry below gives a single T cell receptor beta chain sequence along with its context. TCRdb's copy holds only in-frame clones and misses some; the assay was immunoSEQ multiplex PCR. The sample lists 100,000 to 150,000 clones, over 75% occurring once. This specimen belongs to a study of blood T cell repertoires in COVID-19. Study as a whole: The origin of the acute and convalescent COVID-19 samples was the United States, Italy and Spain.

Germline lookup yields CDR1 MGHDK and CDR2 SYGVNS. CDR3 size: 13 residues. Trimming pared 7 bases from V and 5 bases from J, leaving 14 bases between. This TCR came from an elderly woman with acute or convalescent COVID-19. The specimen sequenced was peripheral blood. This chain joins TRBV25-1 and TRBJ1-1, with unresolved D. The CDR3 reads CASTPGGGTEAFF. The CDR3 nucleotides are TGTGCCAGCACTCCCGGCGGTGGTACTGAAGCTTTCTTT.